What follows are 26 T cell receptor beta chains derived from one specimen sequenced in a study of cytomegalovirus exposure and HLA in healthy donors. PCR amplification relied on 60 Vbeta primers (plus 13 Jbeta primers). Produced via immunoSEQ multiplex PCR; TCRdb's table is partial and in-frame only. The sample yields 100,000 to 150,000 clones, around 80% seen once. Sequenced: PBMCs. These receptors originate from a female donor in good health and CMV-seronegative.

There are a few counts of this clone. The J gene is TRBJ1-1, the V gene TRBV6-1; D uncertain. CDR1 is MNHNS, CDR2 SASEGT, per germline. Trimming removed 6 bases at V and 1 base at J, with 3 bases between. The CDR3 loop spans 11 amino acids. CDR3 sequence: CASSRNTEAFF. CDR3 in DNA: TGTGCCAGCAGCCGGAACACTGAAGCTTTCTTT.

The rearrangement links TRBV27 to TRBJ1-1; 8 positions match TRBD1. Germline V gives CDR1 MNHEY, CDR2 SMNVEV (reference sequence). The V and J ends lost 6 bases and 4 bases, in that order; junction bases with no gene match: 7. This CDR3 contains 14 residues. The CDR3 protein is CASRGQDAITEAFF. Here the CDR3 DNA reads TGTGCCAGCAGGGGACAGGACGCGATCACTGAAGCTTTCTTT.

The table lists this clone with a count of one. The rearrangement links TRBV6-1 to TRBJ2-3, with D perhaps TRBD2 (5 bases). Trimming took 6 bases from V and 3 from J, leaving 13 bases between them. Germline loops: CDR1 MNHNS, CDR2 SASEGT. The CDR3 contains 14 residues. CDR3 coding DNA: TGTGCCAGCAGGAGGGAGAGGTCGACAGATACGCAGTATTTT. It specifies CASRRERSTDTQYF.

The chain is built from TRBV7-8 and TRBJ1-5; 8 bases match TRBD1. CDR3 length: 13 amino acids. V lost 5 bases to trimming and J lost 7 bases; unmatched junction nucleotides: 4. Germline V lookup: CDR1 SGHVS, CDR2 FQNEAQ. In DNA, the CDR3 is TGTGCCAGCAGCCCCGACAGGGGACAGCCCCAGCATTTT. This sequence encodes CASSPDRGQPQHF.

This clone was picked up a small number of times. The chain joins TRBV28 to TRBJ1-2; D unclear. V was pared by 8 bases and J by 1 base, with 14 bases between. CDR3 size: 14 residues. Per the germline V gene, CDR1 is MDHEN and CDR2 is SYDVKM. CDR3 loop: CASLTRGRNYGYTF. As DNA, the CDR3 is TGTGCCAGCCTGACTCGGGGTCGTAACTATGGCTACACCTTC.

This rearrangement joins TRBV4-1 to TRBJ2-2; D remains ambiguous. This CDR3 spans 14 amino acids. Deletions cut 5 bases from V and 1 base from J, with 8 bases between. Germline V gene sequence: CDR1 MGHRA, CDR2 YSYEKL. This CDR3 reads CASSFRVNTGELFF. The CDR3 region has the DNA TGCGCCAGCAGCTTCCGCGTGAACACCGGGGAGCTGTTTTTT.

In this sample, this clone turned up a few times. This chain connects TRBV12-5 to TRBJ2-5, with D perhaps matching TRBD1 (5 bases). CDR3 length: 13 residues. Germline V gene sequence: CDR1 LGHNT, CDR2 FRNRAP. Trimming pared 1 base from V and 4 bases from J, leaving 7 bases between. As DNA, the CDR3 is TGTGCTAGTGGTTTGGCAGGGTCAGAGACCCAGTACTTC. Its protein is CASGLAGSETQYF.

The gene calls are TRBV27 and TRBJ2-1; D gene ambiguous. The CDR3 is 12 amino acids. Germline values: CDR1 MNHEY, CDR2 SMNVEV (reference sequence). Trimming cost V 3 bases and J 8 bases, with 8 bases left between them. The CDR3 region is CASSFRKDEQFF. The CDR3, as DNA: TGTGCCAGCAGTTTCAGGAAAGATGAGCAGTTCTTC.

The genes are TRBV2 and TRBJ1-5; D is possibly TRBD1 (6 bases). The length of the CDR3 is 15 residues. Germline-derived CDR1 and CDR2 are SNHLY and FYNNEI. V was pared by 2 bases and J by 2 bases, with 10 bases between. CDR3 in amino acids: CASSETGIGNQPQHF. In DNA form, the CDR3 reads TGTGCCAGCAGTGAAACAGGGATTGGCAATCAGCCCCAGCATTTT.

J is TRBJ1-1 and V is TRBV2, with 10 bases fitting TRBD1. Per germline, CDR1 SNHLY and CDR2 FYNNEI. With 4 bases clipped from V and 6 bases from J, the junction kept 8 bases outside the gene matches. The CDR3 totals 15 residues. CDR3 DNA: TGTGCCAGCAGTGCTGACAGGGGGCGCGTCCCTGAAGCTTTCTTT. Translation gives CASSADRGRVPEAFF.

V gene TRBV6-1 combines with J gene TRBJ2-5, with TRBD1 matching over 11 bases. The CDR3 spans 18 residues. Germline V gene data show CDR1 as MNHNS and CDR2 as SASEGT. The J segment lost 0 bases and the V segment lost 0 bases, leaving 6 bases of the junction unmatched. The CDR3 reads CASSEARTGGLYQETQYF. The CDR3 nucleotides read TGTGCCAGCAGTGAAGCGAGGACAGGGGGCTTGTACCAAGAGACCCAGTACTTC.

The rearrangement links TRBV30 to TRBJ1-4, with 9 nucleotides matching TRBD1. Germline CDR1 GTSNPN, CDR2 SVGIG (reference sequence). J was trimmed by 9 bases and V by 0 bases; bases with no gene match: 2. This CDR3 spans 13 amino acids. The CDR3 reads CAWSVQGAKKLFF. The CDR3 nucleotides read TGTGCCTGGAGTGTACAGGGGGCGAAAAAACTGTTTTTT. Variable domain in full (rest from reference TRBV30 and TRBJ1-4): SQTIHQWPATLVQPVGSPLSLECTVEGTSNPNLYWYRQAAGRGLQLLFYSVGIGQISSEVPQNLSASRPQDRQFILSSKKLLLSDSGFYLCAWSVQGAKKLFFGSGTQLSVL.

A few counts support this clone. The CDR3 coding sequence is TGTGCCAGCACAGGAAACTATGGCTACACCTTC. It yields the protein CASTGNYGYTF. This chain connects TRBV25-1 to TRBJ1-2; no clear D gene. CDR3 length equals 11 residues. Germline CDR1 reads MGHDK; CDR2 reads SYGVNS. Trimming stripped 7 bases from V and 2 bases from J, with 5 bases between.

The chain is built from TRBV12-5 and TRBJ2-2, with D possibly TRBD2 on 5 matching bases. Looked up from germline, CDR1 is LGHNT and CDR2 is FRNRAP. V dropped 7 bases and J dropped 1 base, with 19 bases sitting between them. The CDR3 is made up of 17 amino acids. CDR3 residues: CASESGVGLWNTGELFF. DNA of the CDR3: TGTGCTAGTGAAAGCGGCGTCGGCCTTTGGAACACCGGGGAGCTGTTTTTT.

The rearrangement links TRBV25-1 to TRBJ2-5, with a weak D call TRBD2 (7 bases). The DNA end is more similar to TRBJ2-7, so the J call may be wrong. The CDR3 runs to 13 residues. CDR1 is MGHDK and CDR2 is SYGVNS in the germline V gene. CDR3 region: CAAKGGVSYEQYF. The CDR3 DNA reads TGTGCCGCCAAGGGGGGGGTTTCCTACGAGCAGTACTTC.

The rearrangement links TRBV7-9 to TRBJ2-5; D is unclear. Gene TRBJ2-7 matches the end of the DNA better, so the J call may be wrong. CDR1 and CDR2 (germline): SEHNR, FQNEAQ (reference sequence). This CDR3 comprises 13 residues. CDR3 loop: CASSAPTRYEQYF. CDR3 nucleotides: TGTGCCAGCAGCGCACCCACCCGCTACGAGCAGTACTTC.

This clone was observed a few times. V is TRBV6-5 and J is TRBJ2-7, with 7 bases that match TRBD1. The CDR3 extends over 14 amino acids. Germline V gene lookup returns CDR1 MNHEY and CDR2 SVGAGI. Unmatched junction bases numbered 6, after V lost 5 bases and J lost 2 bases. As DNA, the CDR3 is TGTGCCAGCAGTGATAGGGACAGAACCTACGAGCAGTACTTC. This codes for CASSDRDRTYEQYF.

The V call is TRBV5-5, the J call TRBJ2-1; 9 bases are a match to TRBD2. V was clipped by 4 bases and J by 0 bases; unmatched bases: 2. The CDR3 contains 15 residues. Per the germline V gene, CDR1 is SGHKS and CDR2 is YYEKEE (reference sequence). The CDR3 bases are TGTGCCAGCAGCCAACTAGCGGGCTCCTACAATGAGCAGTTCTTC. Encoded protein: CASSQLAGSYNEQFF.

The chain recombines TRBV18 with TRBJ1-5; 11 positions match TRBD1. Germline CDR1 is KGHSH and CDR2 is LQKENI. This CDR3 has 14 residues. V was pared by 3 bases and J by 6 bases, with 1 base of the junction left unmatched. The CDR3 region is CASSPGTGGQPQHF. The CDR3 DNA follows: TGTGCCAGCTCACCTGGGACAGGGGGTCAGCCCCAGCATTTT.

The sample holds one count of this clone. CDR3 protein: CASSFPRGGIQYF. CDR3 nucleotide sequence: TGTGCCAGCAGCTTTCCTAGGGGGGGCATTCAGTACTTC. V gene TRBV11-2 combines with J gene TRBJ2-4; D perhaps matches TRBD2 (7 bases). Germline V gene lookup returns CDR1 SGHAT and CDR2 FQNNGV. This CDR3 has 13 residues. V lost 3 bases and J lost 9, with 12 bases in between. Complete variable domain (other parts from reference TRBV11-2 and TRBJ2-4): EAGVAQSPRYKIIEKRQSVAFWCNPISGHATLYWYQQILGQGPKLLIQFQNNGVVDDSQLPKDRFSAERLKGVDSTLKIQPAKLEDSAVYLCASSFPRGGIQYFGAGTRLSVL.

This chain links TRBV7-8 with TRBJ1-5, with D maybe TRBD1 (6 bases). CDR1 SGHVS and CDR2 FQNEAQ come from the germline V gene. The CDR3 has 16 residues. Between the trimmed V and J ends, which lost 5 bases and 4 bases, there was a span of 18 bases. The CDR3 DNA reads TGTGCCAGCAGCGAAGGGACAAGGTTTGGGAATCAGCCCCAGCATTTT. Its protein product is CASSEGTRFGNQPQHF.

The J gene is TRBJ1-1, the V gene TRBV6-5; 7 bases fit TRBD1. This CDR3 region has 13 residues. The trim removed 5 bases at V and 1 base at J, leaving 1 base unmatched. Germline V gene sequence: CDR1 MNHEY, CDR2 SVGAGI. The CDR3 loop reads CASSDRENTEAFF. The CDR3 DNA reads as TGTGCCAGCAGTGACAGGGAGAACACTGAAGCTTTCTTT.

The V call is TRBV28, the J call TRBJ2-7, with TRBD1 as a possible D gene (6 bases). Germline V gene sequence: CDR1 MDHEN, CDR2 SYDVKM. V was pared by 6 bases and J by 1 base, with 16 bases between. This CDR3 has 15 residues. CDR3 sequence: CASSKTGWRSYEQYF. CDR3 DNA: TGTGCCAGCAGCAAAACAGGGTGGAGGTCCTACGAGCAGTACTTC.

This chain joins TRBV15 and TRBJ2-1, with a weak D call TRBD2 (5 bases). Germline assignment: CDR1 LNHNV and CDR2 YYDKDF (reference sequence). Trimming removed 3 bases from V and 0 bases from J, with 12 bases in between. This CDR3 contains 16 residues. CDR3 nucleotides: TGTGCCACCAGCAGGAAGCGGAAGAGCTCCTACAATGAGCAGTTCTTC. It encodes CATSRKRKSSYNEQFF.

The V and J genes are TRBV25-1 and TRBJ2-1, with 11 nucleotides matching TRBD1. CDR3 size: 16 residues. Germline trimming cut 7 bases from V and 4 bases from J; bases unmatched to any gene: 9. Per germline, CDR1 MGHDK and CDR2 SYGVNS. CDR3 sequence: CASTEGTGGRYNEQFF. Written as DNA, the CDR3 is TGTGCCAGCACCGAGGGGACAGGGGGTAGGTACAATGAGCAGTTCTTC.

The CDR3 loop reads CAWGTSGGETQYF. Here the CDR3 DNA reads TGTGCCTGGGGGACTAGCGGGGGGGAGACCCAGTACTTC. The V and J genes are TRBV30 and TRBJ2-5, with 15 positions matching TRBD2. The V segment lost 5 bases and the J segment 5 bases; nucleotides outside the gene matches: 0. CDR1 is GTSNPN and CDR2 is SVGIG in the germline V gene (reference sequence). The CDR3 has 13 amino acids.